The 26 T cell receptor beta chains presented below share a single source sample, sequenced in a study of T cell changes during pregnancy in multiple sclerosis (dated by TCRdb to the late 2010s). The library was prepared using the immunoSEQ multiplex PCR assay. TCRdb retrieved this table from immuneACCESS and kept in-frame rearrangements only. Not all clones are present; in checked studies, unresolved V genes account for under half, and no reason is known for the remainder. Here the sample has 40,000 to 45,000 clones; approximately 91% occur a single time. 6.5% to 7.5% of the sample goes to the ten largest clones. The specimen comprised CD8+ T cells from peripheral blood mononuclear cells, sampled in the third trimester of pregnancy. These receptors were obtained from a female donor with multiple sclerosis, enrolled in a pregnancy study.

The chain has TRBV7-3 and TRBJ2-7, with D tentatively TRBD2 (6 bases). Trimming took 5 bases from V and 4 from J, leaving 12 bases between them. CDR1 is SGHTA and CDR2 is FQGTGA in the germline V gene. The CDR3 has 13 residues. CDR3 in amino acids: CASSPGGEYEQYF. The CDR3 coding sequence is TGTGCCAGCAGCCCCGGCGGGGAGTACGAGCAGTACTTC.

V usage is TRBV29-1 and J usage is TRBJ2-7, with TRBD1 identical over 7 bases. The CDR3 has 14 amino acids. Germline loops: CDR1 SQVTM, CDR2 ANQGSEA. Trimming cost V 3 bases and J 5 bases; bases outside gene matches: 10. This chain's CDR3 is CSVDAGTEVNEQYF. CDR3 sequence (DNA): TGCAGCGTTGACGCCGGGACAGAAGTCAACGAGCAGTACTTC.

J is TRBJ2-3 and V is TRBV30; a weak D match, TRBD2 (5 bases). CDR1 GTSNPN and CDR2 SVGIG come from the germline V gene (reference sequence). CDR3 length: 15 residues. V was trimmed by 3 bases and J by 2 bases, leaving 15 bases between them. CDR3 nucleotide sequence: TGTGCCTGGAGGGGCCCTAGCAGAAACACAGATACGCAGTATTTT. Translation gives CAWRGPSRNTDTQYF.

The chain couples TRBV28 to TRBJ2-7, with 7 bases fitting TRBD1. The CDR3 contains 14 residues. The germline V gene has CDR1 MDHEN and CDR2 SYDVKM. The trim removed 7 bases at V and 4 bases at J, leaving 10 bases unmatched. In DNA form, the CDR3 reads TGTGCCAGCACTTTTACCGGGACAGTTTACGAGCAGTACTTC. Residues: CASTFTGTVYEQYF.

The chain couples TRBV11-3 to TRBJ2-7; weak D call: TRBD1 (6 bases). There are 16 residues in the CDR3. The germline gives CDR1 SGHNT, CDR2 YENEEA. Trimming removed 1 base at V and 2 bases at J, with 15 bases between. CDR3 amino acids: CASSLGGLDRTYEQYF. CDR3 sequence (DNA): TGTGCCAGCAGCTTAGGGGGGCTAGACAGAACCTACGAGCAGTACTTC.

This chain connects TRBV5-6 to TRBJ2-7, with a possible D match to TRBD1 (8 bases). Trimming removed 2 bases at V and 5 bases at J, with 11 bases between. This CDR3 spans 13 amino acids. Germline lookup yields CDR1 SGHDT and CDR2 YYEEEE. CDR3: CASSLQGGDEQYF. CDR3 bases: TGTGCCAGCAGCTTACAGGGGGGGGACGAGCAGTACTTC.

This chain connects TRBV28 to TRBJ1-2; TRBD1 is a possible D gene (5 bases). Germline CDR1 reads MDHEN; CDR2 reads SYDVKM. V lost 6 bases to trimming and J lost 6 bases, with 14 bases between them. This CDR3 comprises 13 residues. As DNA, the CDR3 is TGTGCCAGCAGCTCTCAGGGATTTGATGGCTACACCTTC. As protein: CASSSQGFDGYTF.

CDR3 residues: CASSSPDRTTYEQYF. Written as DNA, the CDR3 is TGTGCCAGCAGTTCTCCTGACAGGACGACCTACGAGCAGTACTTC. The chain is built from TRBV6-5 and TRBJ2-7; TRBD1 might be the D (6 bases). V lost 4 bases, J lost 2 bases, and 15 bases lay in between. This CDR3 comprises 15 residues. Germline V CDR1 and CDR2: MNHEY, SVGAGI.

This chain joins TRBV21-1 and TRBJ1-3. TRBV21-1 is a pseudogene segment. This CDR3 comprises 17 residues. CDR3 sequence (DNA): TGTGCCAGCAGCAAAGGGGCTTTTCGGGGAGGTCGAAACACCATATATTTT. Translating it yields CASSKGAFRGGRNTIYF.

Only one count was recorded for this clone. The chain is built from TRBV28 and TRBJ2-1, with 7 bases identical to TRBD1. From germline, CDR1 is MDHEN and CDR2 SYDVKM. CDR3 size: 16 residues. Trimming cost V 6 bases and J 4 bases; bases outside gene matches: 12. CDR3 sequence reads: CASSPRGRTGYNEQFF. The CDR3 coding sequence is TGTGCCAGCAGCCCTAGGGGTAGGACAGGTTACAATGAGCAGTTCTTC.

V and J are TRBV28 and TRBJ2-7; no clear D. The V end lost 6 bases, the J end lost 1 base, and 13 bases lay between the germline ends. CDR3 size: 14 residues. CDR1 and CDR2 from the germline V gene are MDHEN and SYDVKM. DNA of the CDR3: TGTGCCAGCAGCCACATGGTAAATTCCTACGAGCAGTACTTC. Translation: CASSHMVNSYEQYF. The entire variable domain, with the rest obtained from reference TRBV28 and TRBJ2-7, is as follows: DVKVTQSSRYLVKRTGEKVFLECVQDMDHENMFWYRQDPGLGLRLIYFSYDVKMKEKGDIPEGYSVSREKKERFSLILESASTNQTSMYLCASSHMVNSYEQYFGPGTRLTVT.

The chain has TRBV28 and TRBJ2-1, with a weak D call TRBD2 (5 bases). The V gene's germline CDR1 is MDHEN and CDR2 SYDVKM. This CDR3 has 16 amino acids. The V gene lost 4 bases and the J gene lost 0 bases, with 13 bases spanning the gap. CDR3 sequence reads: CASSSRGANSYNEQFF. The CDR3 nucleotides read TGTGCCAGCAGTTCTCGGGGAGCGAACTCCTACAATGAGCAGTTCTTC. The entire variable domain, with the rest obtained from reference TRBV28 and TRBJ2-1, is as follows: DVKVTQSSRYLVKRTGEKVFLECVQDMDHENMFWYRQDPGLGLRLIYFSYDVKMKEKGDIPEGYSVSREKKERFSLILESASTNQTSMYLCASSSRGANSYNEQFFGPGTRLTVL.

The chain is built from TRBV4-1 and TRBJ1-4, with TRBD1 as a possible D gene (5 bases). Per the germline V gene, CDR1 is MGHRA and CDR2 is YSYEKL. Trimming left V 0 bases short and J 4 bases short, with 15 bases between. The length of the CDR3 is 17 residues. CDR3 protein: CASSQDETVYHNEKLFF. CDR3 DNA sequence: TGCGCCAGCAGCCAAGATGAGACAGTTTATCATAATGAAAAACTGTTTTTT.

CDR3 DNA: TGCAGCGTTGAAGAGGCAGGGAGCACAGATACGCAGTATTTT. As protein: CSVEEAGSTDTQYF. The chain employs TRBV29-1 and TRBJ2-3, with D perhaps TRBD1 (5 bases). This CDR3 has 14 amino acids. The V end lost 0 bases, the J end lost 0 bases, and 7 bases lay between the germline ends. Germline V lookup: CDR1 SQVTM, CDR2 ANQGSEA.

This chain uses TRBV29-1 with TRBJ1-2; 8 bases match TRBD1. This CDR3 is built from 13 residues. The V gene end was trimmed by 7 bases and the J gene end by 1 base; junction bases not matched to a gene: 5. Germline V gives CDR1 SQVTM, CDR2 ANQGSEA. CDR3 nucleotide sequence: TGCAGCGCCGCGACAGGGGATAACTATGGCTACACCTTC. This gives the protein CSAATGDNYGYTF. Full variable domain (outside the CDR3, taken from reference TRBV29-1 and TRBJ1-2): SAVISQKPSRDICQRGTSLTIQCQVDSQVTMMFWYRQQPGQSLTLIATANQGSEATYESGFVIDKFPISRPNLTFSTLTVSNMSPEDSSIYLCSAATGDNYGYTFGSGTRLTVV.

This chain uses TRBV4-2 with TRBJ2-2, with TRBD2 matching over 12 bases. V shed 1 base and J 5 bases; nucleotides not matched to a gene: 5. The germline gives CDR1 LGHNA, CDR2 YNFKEQ. The CDR3 runs 17 residues. CDR3 nucleotides: TGTGCCAGCAGCCAAGGACTAGCGGGAGTTGGTACCGGGGAGCTGTTTTTT. This translates into CASSQGLAGVGTGELFF.

The chain links TRBV4-1 to TRBJ1-2; D not certain. Per the germline V gene, CDR1 is MGHRA and CDR2 is YSYEKL. V gave up 0 bases and J gave up 12 bases, with 17 bases separating them. This CDR3 spans 14 amino acids. The CDR3 is CASSQEVGSLEDTF. DNA of the CDR3: TGCGCCAGCAGCCAAGAGGTGGGCAGCCTTGAAGACACCTTC.

This chain joins TRBV5-4 and TRBJ2-2; 8 bases align to TRBD2. The length of the CDR3 is 17 residues. V shed 0 bases and J 1 base; nucleotides not matched to a gene: 5. In germline, CDR1 is SGHNT, CDR2 YYREEE (reference sequence). CDR3: CASSLVIAGLNTGELFF. In DNA form, the CDR3 reads TGTGCCAGCAGCTTGGTAATAGCGGGGTTGAACACCGGGGAGCTGTTTTTT. The whole variable domain, filled in from reference TRBV5-4 and TRBJ2-2, reads ETGVTQSPTHLIKTRGQQVTLRCSSQSGHNTVSWYQQALGQGPQFIFQYYREEENGRGNFPPRFSGLQFPNYSSELNVNALELDDSALYLCASSLVIAGLNTGELFFGEGSRLTVL.

The chain uses TRBV2 and TRBJ2-6; a possible D gene is TRBD2 (5 bases). The ends were cut back, 5 bases at V and 2 bases at J, with 13 bases in the middle. The CDR3 totals 16 residues. Germline CDR1 reads SNHLY; CDR2 reads FYNNEI. CDR3 in DNA: TGTGCCAGCAGTCGGACCGGGGTTACTGGGGCCAACGTCCTGACTTTC. Protein product: CASSRTGVTGANVLTF.

This clone occurred once. The chain employs TRBV5-1 and TRBJ2-7, with 8 bases that match TRBD1. CDR3 length equals 16 residues. The germline CDR1 and CDR2 sequences are SGHRS and YFSETQ. J gave up 5 bases and V 1 base, and 11 bases lay outside the gene matches. CDR3 sequence reads: CASSLLPTGDVHEQYF. The CDR3, as DNA: TGCGCCAGCAGCTTGCTCCCGACAGGGGATGTCCACGAGCAGTACTTC.

The chain links TRBV11-3 to TRBJ2-3; TRBD2 matches 7 bases. Germline loops: CDR1 SGHNT, CDR2 YENEEA. V shed 3 bases, J shed 2 bases, and the junction held 2 bases outside the gene matches. There are 14 residues in the CDR3. The CDR3 protein is CASSFTSVTDTQYF. The CDR3 DNA reads TGTGCCAGCAGCTTCACTAGCGTCACAGATACGCAGTATTTT.

This rearrangement joins TRBV7-9 to TRBJ1-1; maybe TRBD1 (5 bases). Germline-derived CDR1 and CDR2 are SEHNR and FQNEAQ (reference sequence). This CDR3 contains 16 residues. V was clipped by 5 bases and J by 3 bases, with 19 bases between them. The chain's CDR3 is CASSPQASGADTEAFF. CDR3 DNA: TGTGCCAGCAGCCCCCAGGCGTCTGGGGCGGACACTGAAGCTTTCTTT.

The chain recombines TRBV5-1 with TRBJ2-1, with 8 bases that match TRBD1. Germline CDR1 reads SGHRS; CDR2 reads YFSETQ. J was trimmed by 4 bases and V by 5 bases; bases with no gene match: 8. The CDR3 is made up of 15 amino acids. CDR3 sequence: CASRIRTGPYNEQFF. The CDR3 region has the DNA TGCGCCAGCAGGATTCGGACAGGGCCGTACAATGAGCAGTTCTTC.

The chain couples TRBV7-8 to TRBJ1-2; D remains ambiguous. CDR1 is SGHVS, CDR2 FQNEAQ, per germline. The CDR3 loop spans 14 amino acids. V lost 5 bases and J 6 bases, leaving 16 bases between the germline ends. CDR3 sequence reads: CASSEGVGFNGYTF. CDR3 nucleotide sequence: TGTGCCAGCAGCGAGGGAGTGGGGTTTAATGGCTACACCTTC.

The chain recombines TRBV2 with TRBJ2-1; 7 nucleotides line up with TRBD2. This CDR3 contains 14 residues. J was trimmed by 8 bases and V by 2 bases; bases with no gene match: 6. Germline V gives CDR1 SNHLY, CDR2 FYNNEI. This CDR3 is CASSESSGTYEQFF. CDR3 nucleotides: TGTGCCAGCAGTGAATCGAGCGGGACCTATGAGCAGTTCTTC.

This clone appeared a few times. The chain has TRBV14 and TRBJ1-3; tentatively, D is TRBD1 (6 bases). Looked up from germline, CDR1 is SGHDN and CDR2 is FVKESK. The CDR3 loop spans 15 amino acids. Trimming shortened V by 5 bases and J by 1 base, and 12 bases separated the two germline ends. The DNA for the CDR3 is TGTGCCAGCAGCAGAGGGGGACAATCTGGAAACACCATATATTTT. The encoded protein is CASSRGGQSGNTIYF.